The following is a TCR beta chain sequence with its context. Measured with immunoSEQ multiplex PCR; TCRdb has only the in-frame clones, and not every one. The data show roughly 150,000 clones, 80% to 95% seen once. Per germline, CDR1 GTSNPN and CDR2 SVGIG (reference sequence). The CDR3 sequence is 14 residues long. The V end lost 5 bases, the J end lost 5 bases, and 16 bases lay between the germline ends. The data stem from a study of control samples from healthy donors and cancer patients. Sequencing was done on a sample of blood. This receptor was identified in a man between 18 and 29 years old in good health. V and J are TRBV30 and TRBJ1-3, with no clear D. The CDR3 protein is CAWLHGRGRNTIYF. As DNA, the CDR3 is TGTGCCTGGCTACACGGACGGGGAAGAAACACCATATATTTT.